A selection of T cell receptor beta chains follows, all from one sample in a study of cytomegalovirus exposure and HLA in healthy donors. Using immunoSEQ multiplex PCR, the repertoire was profiled, and TCRdb retains in-frame clones only, with some absent. The data hold about 96,000 clones, with roughly 74% observed a single time. Sequenced input: PBMCs. The receptors derive from a female donor in good health and CMV-seropositive. The CDR3 runs from the conserved cysteine through the conserved F or W. A D gene is named only where the DNA matches it firmly. Size is stated for part of the rows, as once, few or many counts, or as a class when the clone is expanded.

abundance: .
d_gene: TRBD2
v_gene: TRBV9
j_gene: TRBJ2-1
CDR3nt: TGTGCCAGCAGCGGACTAGCGGGAGGGTACAATGAGCAGTTCTTC
CDR3aa: CASSGLAGGYNEQFF

abundance: once
d_gene: TRBD1
v_gene: TRBV5-1
j_gene: TRBJ1-2
CDR3nt: TGCGCCAGCAGCCGGACAGGGGCTAACTATGGCTACACCTTC
CDR3aa: CASSRTGANYGYTF

abundance: .
d_gene: .
v_gene: TRBV6-5
j_gene: TRBJ1-2
CDR3nt: TGTGCCAGCAGTTACTCTCGAGGTACTAACTATGGCTACACCTTC
CDR3aa: CASSYSRGTNYGYTF

abundance: .
d_gene: TRBD1
v_gene: TRBV19
j_gene: TRBJ1-5
CDR3nt: TGTGCCAGTACCCCGGACAGGGGAATCGGTCAGCCCCAGCATTTT
CDR3aa: CASTPDRGIGQPQHF

abundance: .
d_gene: TRBD1
v_gene: TRBV16
j_gene: TRBJ1-1
CDR3nt: TGTGCCAGCAGCCAATCGCAGGGGGCAGGAGGTGAAGCTTTCTTT
CDR3aa: CASSQSQGAGGEAFF

abundance: few
d_gene: TRBD1
v_gene: TRBV29-1
j_gene: TRBJ1-4
CDR3nt: TGCAGCGCGTGTCAGGGGGCAAATGAAAAACTGTTTTTT
CDR3aa: CSACQGANEKLFF

abundance: .
d_gene: .
v_gene: TRBV28
j_gene: TRBJ2-7
CDR3nt: TGTGCCAGCGGAGGACAGTTCTACGAGCAGTACTTC
CDR3aa: CASGGQFYEQYF

abundance: .
d_gene: .
v_gene: TRBV7-2
j_gene: TRBJ1-6
CDR3nt: TGTGCCAGCAGCCGCCGACAGTCCTATAATTCACCCCTCCACTTT
CDR3aa: CASSRRQSYNSPLHF

abundance: once
d_gene: TRBD2
v_gene: TRBV29-1
j_gene: TRBJ2-1
CDR3nt: TGCAGCGTTGGGGGGGGATACAATGAGCAGTTCTTC
CDR3aa: CSVGGGYNEQFF

abundance: once
d_gene: TRBD2
v_gene: TRBV7-9
j_gene: TRBJ2-3
CDR3nt: TGTGCCAGCAGCCGAAGCGGGGGACGCACAGATACGCAGTATTTT
CDR3aa: CASSRSGGRTDTQYF

abundance: .
d_gene: .
v_gene: TRBV7-2
j_gene: TRBJ1-6
CDR3nt: TGTGCCAGCAGCTTACTGACAGTGAATAATTCACCCCTCCACTTT
CDR3aa: CASSLLTVNNSPLHF

abundance: .
d_gene: .
v_gene: TRBV2
j_gene: TRBJ1-1
CDR3nt: TGTGCCAGCAGTTTAGGAGGGTTCAACACTGAAGCTTTCTTT
CDR3aa: CASSLGGFNTEAFF

abundance: .
d_gene: .
v_gene: TRBV4-3
j_gene: TRBJ2-1
CDR3nt: TGCGCCAGCAGCCAAGATCTCACAGGGCTCGGGCAGTTCTTC
CDR3aa: CASSQDLTGLGQFF

abundance: .
d_gene: .
v_gene: TRBV28
j_gene: TRBJ2-5
CDR3nt: TGTGCCAGCCGAACAGGCCCAAGAGAAACCCAGTACTTC
CDR3aa: CASRTGPRETQYF

abundance: .
d_gene: .
v_gene: TRBV28
j_gene: TRBJ1-2
CDR3nt: TGTGCCAGCGGACCCGGGGGTAGCTATGGCTACACCTTC
CDR3aa: CASGPGGSYGYTF

abundance: .
d_gene: TRBD1
v_gene: TRBV7-2
j_gene: TRBJ2-1
CDR3nt: TGTGCCAGCAGCTTCTTCCGGGACAGGGGTTACAATGAGCAGTTCTTC
CDR3aa: CASSFFRDRGYNEQFF

abundance: .
d_gene: .
v_gene: TRBV2
j_gene: TRBJ1-2
CDR3nt: TGTGCCAGCAGTGCGGGGGGTTACTATGGCTACACCTTC
CDR3aa: CASSAGGYYGYTF

abundance: .
d_gene: .
v_gene: TRBV1
j_gene: TRBJ2-7
CDR3nt: TGCACCAGAGGGGGGACAGGGGGCTACGAGCAGTACTTC
CDR3aa: CTRGGTGGYEQYF

abundance: .
d_gene: .
v_gene: TRBV9
j_gene: TRBJ2-7
CDR3nt: TGTGCCAGCAGCGTAGGGGAAGGGGGAGAGCAGTACTTC
CDR3aa: CASSVGEGGEQYF

abundance: few
d_gene: TRBD2
v_gene: TRBV4-1
j_gene: TRBJ2-7
CDR3nt: TGCGCCAGCAGCCAAGATGCGGTAGCGGGGGCCTACACCTACGAGCAGTACTTC
CDR3aa: CASSQDAVAGAYTYEQYF

abundance: few
d_gene: TRBD2
v_gene: TRBV5-6
j_gene: TRBJ2-7
CDR3nt: TGTGCCAGCAGCTTAGCGGGAGTGATCGAGCAGTACTTC
CDR3aa: CASSLAGVIEQYF

abundance: .
d_gene: TRBD1
v_gene: TRBV28
j_gene: TRBJ2-7
CDR3nt: TGTGCCAGCAGCCACGGGACAGGGGACTACGAGCAGTACTTC
CDR3aa: CASSHGTGDYEQYF

abundance: .
d_gene: .
v_gene: TRBV5-4
j_gene: TRBJ2-5
CDR3nt: TGTGCCAGCAGCCCCGACTTAATAGAGACCCAGTACTTC
CDR3aa: CASSPDLIETQYF

abundance: .
d_gene: .
v_gene: TRBV19
j_gene: TRBJ2-3
CDR3nt: TGTGCCAGTACCCCGACTAGTTCGGATACGCAGTATTTT
CDR3aa: CASTPTSSDTQYF

abundance: .
d_gene: .
v_gene: TRBV28
j_gene: TRBJ1-2
CDR3nt: TGTGCCAGCAGTTTCCAGGGGTACTACACCTTC
CDR3aa: CASSFQGYYTF

abundance: .
d_gene: .
v_gene: TRBV11-3
j_gene: TRBJ1-1
CDR3nt: TGTGCCAGCAGCTTGGGGGGAAAGGTCACTGAAGCTTTCTTT
CDR3aa: CASSLGGKVTEAFF

abundance: .
d_gene: TRBD2
v_gene: TRBV7-8
j_gene: TRBJ2-7
CDR3nt: TGTGCCAGCAGCTCCCTAGCGGGGAACTCCTACGAGCAGTACTTC
CDR3aa: CASSSLAGNSYEQYF

abundance: .
d_gene: .
v_gene: TRBV7-2
j_gene: TRBJ2-1
CDR3nt: TGTGCCAGCTCCCACCCCGACAGCTCCTACAATGAGCAGTTCTTC
CDR3aa: CASSHPDSSYNEQFF